The source of this T cell receptor (beta chain) is a study of blood T cells in healthy people across ages (dated by TCRdb to the mid-2010s). Regarding the study in general: In model experiments, template switching captured about one uniquely barcoded TCR beta cDNA molecule for every two T cells. Donors were grouped into four age groups: young (average roughly 15 years), middle-aged (roughly 37), aged (approximately 67) and long-lived (roughly 80). Two additional independent replicas of 1 million unique cDNA reads from the same blood draw were analyzed for two donors (one aged 18 to 30 and one aged 80 or older). Donors of different ages were randomly distributed across sequencing lanes to avoid experimental bias. Using deep sequencing normalized with unique cDNA molecular identifiers, the study measured how TCR beta repertoire diversity changes with age.

This clonotype has more than one count but fewer than ten. The target of this receptor is not known. Base qualities are missing; no much larger clone stands one base away. Its CDR3 holds 13 amino acids, cysteine through phenylalanine. The entry retains the CDR3 DNA only, 39 bases that are in frame from base 1. V gives up 5 bases and J gives up 3 bases, and the segment between their germline ends measures 11 bases. Points the paper makes about the study in general: Observed TCR beta diversity per million T cells fell roughly linearly with age, and a significant reduction was already apparent by age roughly 40. Because profiling used bulk unsorted PBMCs, naive and antigen-experienced compartments could not be compared conclusively. Because the CMV infection status of the donors was unknown, age-related changes in expanded clonotypes may potentially have been confounded. Total diversity estimates from one million sequenced T cells were considered lower bounds and underestimates. Compared with the aged group, the long-lived group had more naive CD4+ T cells, fewer expanded clones and increased TCR diversity, suggesting age selection. A strong correlation was found between observed TCR beta diversity and the percentage of naive T cells measured by flow cytometry.

Donors were a few dozen systemically healthy Caucasian individuals from Russia aged 6 to 90 years. Ten milliliters of peripheral blood were drawn from each donor into EDTA-treated Vacutainer tubes. PBMCs were isolated by Ficoll-Paque density-gradient centrifugation, with at least 6 million obtained per sample. Trizol reagent was used to extract total RNA from the PBMCs, yielding at least 5.5 micrograms per sample. For every donor, flow cytometry on a PBMC aliquot measured the percentage of naive CD45RAhigh/CD27high T cells. Preparation of the library involved 5' RACE. Sequenced using an Illumina HiSeq 2500. A second PCR of roughly 6 to 12 cycles was performed with a sample-barcoded 5' primer and a J-beta primer mix. A unique molecular identifier was introduced onto each TCR beta cDNA molecule by a template-switch 5' adaptor carrying 12 random nucleotides. At least 3 million CDR3-containing paired-end reads were obtained from each sample. First-strand cDNA synthesis was performed from all RNA using the Mint cDNA synthesis kit, with priming by a TRBC-specific oligonucleotide. All cDNA was treated with uracil-DNA glycosylase and then went through a first 18-cycle PCR with the universal primers M1SS and BC2_uni_R. The study's own analysis went as follows. For normalization, 1 million high-quality reads, each with a distinct molecular identifier, were randomly selected from each sample. Instead of being binned into consensus sequences, reads that shared molecular identifiers were thrown out. CDR3 identification, clonotype clustering and error correction used MiTCR with a Q25 quality threshold and the strictest error-elimination algorithm. A nonparametric unseen species model with Euler transformation was used to estimate lower-bound total TCR beta diversity. TCRdb reprocessing: public reads trimmed at Q25 with fastp, clones called with MiXCR, in-frame beta chains kept. Records with the same CDR3 protein are collapsed into one entry carrying the most frequent genes and DNA. TCRdb, not the original authors, processed these V and J calls. The sample records approximately 1.5 million distinct CDR3 sequences, roughly 32% of which are singletons. 11% of the sample belongs to the ten largest clones.

This TCR was recovered from a woman aged 30 to 39 in good health. Recombination connected TRBV12-3 or TRBV12-4 to TRBJ2-7, and TRBD1 may be the D gene, going by 6 matching bases. Input material: blood. The CDR3 region has the sequence CASSGTLYYEQYF. The bases are TGTGCCAGCAGTGGGACATTATACTACGAGCAGTACTTC.